The clone carrying this T cell receptor (beta chain) was recorded a few times. This sample is part of a study of blood T cell repertoires in COVID-19. Study as a whole: Both acute and convalescent COVID-19 samples were obtained from the United States, Italy and Spain. T cells, B-cell-depleted T cells, or PBMCs supplied cDNA or gDNA.

V was pared by 5 bases and J by 2 bases, with 4 bases of the junction left unmatched. The length of the CDR3 is 14 residues. CDR1 and CDR2 from the germline V gene are SGHRS and YFSETQ. In the authors' workflow: Amplification with reference gene primers provided the estimates of nucleated cell counts. The data were produced by immunoSEQ multiplex PCR, yet TCRdb's version contains in-frame clones alone and is incomplete. V and J calls and clone size are given by that table; D and trimming were obtained from the DNA. The sample lists more than 200,000 clones; roughly 84% were seen once. The J gene is TRBJ1-5, the V gene TRBV5-1; 7 positions agree with TRBD1. This TCR came from a man between 45 and 60 years old with active or convalescent COVID-19. Source material: peripheral blood. The CDR3 DNA sequence: TGCGCCAGCAGACCAGACAGGGGCAATCAGCCCCAGCATTTT. Its protein product is CASRPDRGNQPQHF.